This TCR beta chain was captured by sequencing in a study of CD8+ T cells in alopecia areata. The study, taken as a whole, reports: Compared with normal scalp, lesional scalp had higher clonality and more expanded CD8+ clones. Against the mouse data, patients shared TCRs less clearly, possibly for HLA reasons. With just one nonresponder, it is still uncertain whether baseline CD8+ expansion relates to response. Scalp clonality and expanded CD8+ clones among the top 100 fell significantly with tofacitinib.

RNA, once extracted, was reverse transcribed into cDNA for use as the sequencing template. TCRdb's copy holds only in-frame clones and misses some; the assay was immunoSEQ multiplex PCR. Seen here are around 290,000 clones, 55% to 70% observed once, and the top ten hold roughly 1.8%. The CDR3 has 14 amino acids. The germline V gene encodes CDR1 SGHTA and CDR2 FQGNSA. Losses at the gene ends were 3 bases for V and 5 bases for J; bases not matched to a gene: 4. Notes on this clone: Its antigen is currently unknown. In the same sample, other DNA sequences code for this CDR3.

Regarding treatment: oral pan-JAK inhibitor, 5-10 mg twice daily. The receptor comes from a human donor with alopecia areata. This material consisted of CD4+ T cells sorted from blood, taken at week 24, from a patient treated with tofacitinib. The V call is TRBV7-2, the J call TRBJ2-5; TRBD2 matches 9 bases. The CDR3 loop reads CASSLGLAEETQYF. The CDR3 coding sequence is TGTGCCAGCAGCTTGGGACTAGCTGAGGAGACCCAGTACTTC.